The clone carrying this TCR beta chain was seen once. The CDR3 sequence is 15 residues long. Germline V gene sequence: CDR1 SGHTA, CDR2 FQGNSA. J lost 1 base, V lost 5 bases, and 6 bases had no gene match. The data belong to a study of blood T cell repertoires in COVID-19. Study-level information: COVID-19 samples, acute and convalescent, were from the United States, Italy and Spain. The analysed material was cDNA or gDNA that came from T cells, B-cell-depleted T cells, or PBMCs.

Original processing notes: Counts of nucleated cells, estimated from reference gene primer amplification, were obtained. Assay used: immunoSEQ multiplex PCR; TCRdb lists only in-frame clones, some missing. The DNA was the basis for D and trimming; V, J and clone size are from that table. The sample contains about 200,000 clones, about nine tenths of which appear only once. The chain combines TRBV7-2 with TRBJ2-3; 7 nucleotides align to TRBD2. The TCR originated in a woman aged 50 to 60 with acute or convalescent COVID-19. What was sequenced was peripheral blood. The CDR3 region is CASSMIGRGTDTQYF. The DNA of the CDR3 is TGTGCCAGCAGCATGATTGGGAGGGGCACAGATACGCAGTATTTT.